One sample yielded the 3 T cell receptor beta chains listed below, sequenced in a study of tumor T cells in aggressive B-cell lymphoma. Data came from immunoSEQ multiplex PCR; TCRdb stores just in-frame clones and leaves some out. The table includes fewer than 3,500 clones, approximately 93% detected once. The sequenced sample was tumor tissue. Source of these receptors: an adult with diffuse large B cell lymphoma.

This clone appeared a single time. The chain recombines TRBV12-5 with TRBJ1-2; TRBD1 agrees at 9 bases. Germline lookup yields CDR1 LGHNT and CDR2 FRNRAP. This CDR3 is 15 amino acids long. Losses at the gene ends were 1 base for V and 8 bases for J; bases not matched to a gene: 8. The CDR3 DNA follows: TGTGCTAGTGGTTTGGGGGGACAGGGAAAGAACGGCTACACCTTC. It specifies CASGLGGQGKNGYTF.

This clone came up once. The J gene is TRBJ2-2, the V gene TRBV29-1; D uncertain. The germline gives CDR1 SQVTM, CDR2 ANQGSEA. The CDR3 sequence is 14 residues long. V lost 0 bases to trimming and J lost 0 bases, with 5 bases between them. As DNA, the CDR3 is TGCAGCGTTGAAGAGGCTGCGAACACCGGGGAGCTGTTTTTT. Translation gives CSVEEAANTGELFF.

The V gene is TRBV7-2, the J gene TRBJ1-1, with D maybe TRBD1 (5 bases). Germline-derived CDR1 and CDR2 are SGHTA and FQGNSA. The CDR3 covers 13 residues. V lost 5 bases to trimming and J lost 3 bases, with 10 bases between them. The DNA for the CDR3 is TGTGCCAGCAGCCTCACGGGGGACACTGAAGCTTTCTTT. Residues: CASSLTGDTEAFF.